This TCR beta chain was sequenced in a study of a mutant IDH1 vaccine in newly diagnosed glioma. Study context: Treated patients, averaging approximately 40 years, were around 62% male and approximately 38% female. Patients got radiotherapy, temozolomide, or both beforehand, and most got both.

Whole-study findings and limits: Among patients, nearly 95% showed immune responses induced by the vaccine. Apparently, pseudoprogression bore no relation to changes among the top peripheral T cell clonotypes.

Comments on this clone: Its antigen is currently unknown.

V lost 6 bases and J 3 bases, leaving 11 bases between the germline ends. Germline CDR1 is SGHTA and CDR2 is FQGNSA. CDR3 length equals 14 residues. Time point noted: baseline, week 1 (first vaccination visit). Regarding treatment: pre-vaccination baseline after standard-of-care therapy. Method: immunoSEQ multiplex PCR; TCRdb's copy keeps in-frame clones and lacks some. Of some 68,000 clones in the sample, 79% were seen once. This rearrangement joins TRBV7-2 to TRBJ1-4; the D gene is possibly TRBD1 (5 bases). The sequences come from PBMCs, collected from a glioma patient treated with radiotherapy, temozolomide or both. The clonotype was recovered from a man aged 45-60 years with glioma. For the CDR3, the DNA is TGTGCCAGCAGACGTGGGGGGTCTAATGAAAAACTGTTTTTT. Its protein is CASRRGGSNEKLFF.